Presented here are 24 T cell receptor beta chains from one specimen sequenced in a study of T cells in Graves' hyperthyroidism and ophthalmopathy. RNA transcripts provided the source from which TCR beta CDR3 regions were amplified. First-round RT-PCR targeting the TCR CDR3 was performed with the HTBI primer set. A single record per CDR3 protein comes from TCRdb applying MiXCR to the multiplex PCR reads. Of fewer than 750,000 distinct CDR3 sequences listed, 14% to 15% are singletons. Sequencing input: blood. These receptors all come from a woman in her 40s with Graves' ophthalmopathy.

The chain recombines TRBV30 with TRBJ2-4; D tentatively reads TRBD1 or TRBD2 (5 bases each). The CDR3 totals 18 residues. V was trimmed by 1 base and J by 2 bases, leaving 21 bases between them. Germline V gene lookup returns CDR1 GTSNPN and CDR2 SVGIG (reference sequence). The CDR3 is CAWSAPPRGDGTKNIQYF. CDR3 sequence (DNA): TGTGCCTGGAGTGCCCCCCCACGAGGGGATGGTACCAAAAACATTCAGTACTTC.

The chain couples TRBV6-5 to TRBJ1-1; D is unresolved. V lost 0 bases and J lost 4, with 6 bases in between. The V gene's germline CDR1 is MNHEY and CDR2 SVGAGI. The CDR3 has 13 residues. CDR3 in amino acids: CASSYSNPTEAFF. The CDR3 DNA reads TGTGCCAGCAGTTACTCGAACCCCACTGAAGCTTTCTTT.

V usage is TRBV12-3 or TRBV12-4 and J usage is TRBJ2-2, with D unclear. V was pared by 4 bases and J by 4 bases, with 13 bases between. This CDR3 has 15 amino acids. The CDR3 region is CASSYPIARTGELFF. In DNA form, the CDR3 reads TGTGCCAGCAGTTACCCTATCGCTCGCACCGGGGAGCTGTTTTTT.

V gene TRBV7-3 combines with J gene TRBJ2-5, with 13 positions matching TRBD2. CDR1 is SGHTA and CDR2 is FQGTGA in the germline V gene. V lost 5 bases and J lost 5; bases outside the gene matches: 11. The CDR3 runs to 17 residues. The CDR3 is CASSPLGLAGRVETQYF. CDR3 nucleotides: TGTGCCAGCAGCCCGCTGGGACTAGCGGGGAGGGTGGAGACCCAGTACTTC.

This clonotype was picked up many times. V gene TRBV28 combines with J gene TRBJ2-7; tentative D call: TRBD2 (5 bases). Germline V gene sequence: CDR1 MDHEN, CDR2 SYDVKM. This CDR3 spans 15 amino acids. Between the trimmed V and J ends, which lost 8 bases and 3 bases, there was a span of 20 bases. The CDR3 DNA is TGTGCCAGCCTCGGGCCGGACTGGGCTAGCTACGAGCAGTACTTC. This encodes CASLGPDWASYEQYF.

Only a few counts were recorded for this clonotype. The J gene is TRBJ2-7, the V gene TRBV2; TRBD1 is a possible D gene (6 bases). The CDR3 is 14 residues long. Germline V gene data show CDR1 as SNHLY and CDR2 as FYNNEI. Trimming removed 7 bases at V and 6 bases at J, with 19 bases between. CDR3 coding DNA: TGTGCCAGCATTGTGGGCAGGGGACCAGGCGAGCAGTACTTC. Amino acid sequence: CASIVGRGPGEQYF.

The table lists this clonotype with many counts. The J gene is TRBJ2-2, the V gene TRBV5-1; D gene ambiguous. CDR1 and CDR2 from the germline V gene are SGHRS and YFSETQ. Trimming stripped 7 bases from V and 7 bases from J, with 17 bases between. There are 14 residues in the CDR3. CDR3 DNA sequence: TGCGCCAGCGCGGATCGACTCAATAGCGGGGAGCTGTTTTTT. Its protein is CASADRLNSGELFF.

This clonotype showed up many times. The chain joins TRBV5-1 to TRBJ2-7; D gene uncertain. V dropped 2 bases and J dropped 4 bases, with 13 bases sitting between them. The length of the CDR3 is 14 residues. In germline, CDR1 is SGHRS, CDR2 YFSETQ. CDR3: CASSFGSFGYEQYF. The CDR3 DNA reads TGCGCCAGCAGCTTTGGGTCCTTTGGGTACGAGCAGTACTTC.

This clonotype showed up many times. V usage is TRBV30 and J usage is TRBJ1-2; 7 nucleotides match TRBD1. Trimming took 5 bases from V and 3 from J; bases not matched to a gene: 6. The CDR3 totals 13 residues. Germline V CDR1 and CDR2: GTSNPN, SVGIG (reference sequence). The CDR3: CAWARGSDYGYTF. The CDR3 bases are TGTGCCTGGGCCAGGGGGTCGGACTATGGCTACACCTTC. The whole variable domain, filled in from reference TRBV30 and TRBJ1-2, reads SQTIHQWPATLVQPVGSPLSLECTVEGTSNPNLYWYRQAAGRGLQLLFYSVGIGQISSEVPQNLSASRPQDRQFILSSKKLLLSDSGFYLCAWARGSDYGYTFGSGTRLTVV.

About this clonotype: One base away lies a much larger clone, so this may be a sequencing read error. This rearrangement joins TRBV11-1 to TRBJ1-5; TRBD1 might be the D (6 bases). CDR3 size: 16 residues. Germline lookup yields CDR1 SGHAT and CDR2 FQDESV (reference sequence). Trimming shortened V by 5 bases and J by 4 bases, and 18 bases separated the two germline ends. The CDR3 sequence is CASSLLDGGRNQPQHF. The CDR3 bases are TGTGCCAGCAGCCTACTCGACGGGGGGCGGAATCAGCCCCAGCATTTT.

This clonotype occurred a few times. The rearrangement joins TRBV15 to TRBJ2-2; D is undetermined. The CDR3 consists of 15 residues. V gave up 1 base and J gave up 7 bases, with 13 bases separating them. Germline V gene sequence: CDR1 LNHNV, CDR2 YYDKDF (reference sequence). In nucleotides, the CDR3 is TGTGCCACCAGCAGAGGTGACTCCACCGTCGGGGAGCTGTTTTTT. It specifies CATSRGDSTVGELFF.

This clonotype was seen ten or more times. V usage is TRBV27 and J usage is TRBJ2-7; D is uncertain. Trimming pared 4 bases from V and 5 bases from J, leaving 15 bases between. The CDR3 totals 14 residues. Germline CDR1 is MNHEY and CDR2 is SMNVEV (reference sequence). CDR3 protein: CASSSQALGHEQYF. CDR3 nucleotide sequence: TGTGCCAGCAGTTCTCAAGCGCTCGGGCACGAGCAGTACTTC.

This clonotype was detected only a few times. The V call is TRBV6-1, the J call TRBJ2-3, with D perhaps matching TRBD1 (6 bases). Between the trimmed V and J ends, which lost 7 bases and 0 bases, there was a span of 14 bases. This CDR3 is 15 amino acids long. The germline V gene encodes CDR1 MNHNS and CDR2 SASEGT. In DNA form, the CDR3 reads TGTGCCAGCAATCAGGGGACCCTTAGCACAGATACGCAGTATTTT. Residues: CASNQGTLSTDTQYF.

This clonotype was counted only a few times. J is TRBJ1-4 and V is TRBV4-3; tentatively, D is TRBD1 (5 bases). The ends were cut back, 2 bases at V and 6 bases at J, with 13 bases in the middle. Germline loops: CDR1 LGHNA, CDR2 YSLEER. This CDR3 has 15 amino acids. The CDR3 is CASSQFGAGDEKLFF. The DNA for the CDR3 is TGCGCCAGCAGCCAATTTGGGGCTGGGGATGAAAAACTGTTTTTT.

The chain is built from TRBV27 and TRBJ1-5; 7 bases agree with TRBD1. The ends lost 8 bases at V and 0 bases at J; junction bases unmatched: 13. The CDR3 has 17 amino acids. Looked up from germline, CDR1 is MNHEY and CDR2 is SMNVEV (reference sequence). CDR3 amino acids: CASHLGQGGTSNQPQHF. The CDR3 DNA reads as TGTGCCAGCCACCTGGGGCAAGGGGGCACTAGCAATCAGCCCCAGCATTTT.

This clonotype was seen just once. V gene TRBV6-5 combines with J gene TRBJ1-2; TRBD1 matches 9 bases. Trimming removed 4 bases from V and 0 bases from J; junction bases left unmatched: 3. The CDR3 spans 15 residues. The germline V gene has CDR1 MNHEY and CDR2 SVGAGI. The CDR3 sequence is CASSFRDRANYGYTF. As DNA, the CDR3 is TGTGCCAGCAGTTTCCGGGACAGGGCTAACTATGGCTACACCTTC.

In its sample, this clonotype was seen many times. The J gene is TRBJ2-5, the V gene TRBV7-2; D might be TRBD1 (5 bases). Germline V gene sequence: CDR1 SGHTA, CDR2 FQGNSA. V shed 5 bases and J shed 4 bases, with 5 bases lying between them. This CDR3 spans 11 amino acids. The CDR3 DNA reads TGTGCCAGCAGCCAGGGAGAGACCCAGTACTTC. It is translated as CASSQGETQYF.

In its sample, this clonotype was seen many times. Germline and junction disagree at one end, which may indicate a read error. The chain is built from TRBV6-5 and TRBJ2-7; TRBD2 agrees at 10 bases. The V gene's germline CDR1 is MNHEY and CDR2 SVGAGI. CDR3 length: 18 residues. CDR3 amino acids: CASSYSGVASGRAHEQSF. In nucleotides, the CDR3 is TGTGCCAGCAGTTACTCAGGAGTGGCGAGCGGGAGGGCCCACGAGCAGTCCTTC.

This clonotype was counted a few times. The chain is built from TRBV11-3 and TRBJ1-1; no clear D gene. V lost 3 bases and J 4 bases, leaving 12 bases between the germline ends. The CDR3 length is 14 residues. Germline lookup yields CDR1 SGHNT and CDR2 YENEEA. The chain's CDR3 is CASSLANIPTEAFF. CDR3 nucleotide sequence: TGTGCCAGCAGCTTGGCAAACATCCCCACTGAAGCTTTCTTT. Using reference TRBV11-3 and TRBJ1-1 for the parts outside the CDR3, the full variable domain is EAGVVQSPRYKIIEKKQPVAFWCNPISGHNTLYWYLQNLGQGPELLIRYENEEAVDDSQLPKDRFSAERLKGVDSTLKIQPAELGDSAVYLCASSLANIPTEAFFGQGTRLTVV.

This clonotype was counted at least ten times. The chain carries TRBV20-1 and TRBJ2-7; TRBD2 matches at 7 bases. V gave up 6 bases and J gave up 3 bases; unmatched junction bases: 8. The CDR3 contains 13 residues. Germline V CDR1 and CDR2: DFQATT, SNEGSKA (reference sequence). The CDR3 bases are TGCAGTGCCTCGGGGCTAGCGGACTACGAGCAGTACTTC. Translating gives CSASGLADYEQYF.

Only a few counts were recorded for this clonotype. DNA for the CDR3: TGTGCCAGCAGCCGGGGGGAGACCTACGAGCAGTACTTC. Encoded protein: CASSRGETYEQYF. The genes are TRBV7-8 and TRBJ2-7, with TRBD2 matching 7 bases. The CDR3 runs to 13 residues. The V segment lost 5 bases and the J segment 2 bases; nucleotides outside the gene matches: 3. The germline CDR1 and CDR2 sequences are SGHVS and FQNEAQ.

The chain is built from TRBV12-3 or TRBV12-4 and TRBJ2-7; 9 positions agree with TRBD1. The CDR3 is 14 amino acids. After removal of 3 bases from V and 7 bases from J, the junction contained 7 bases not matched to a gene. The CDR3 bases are TGTGCCAGCAGTTTGACAGGGGGTTCGAATGAGCAGTACTTC. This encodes CASSLTGGSNEQYF.

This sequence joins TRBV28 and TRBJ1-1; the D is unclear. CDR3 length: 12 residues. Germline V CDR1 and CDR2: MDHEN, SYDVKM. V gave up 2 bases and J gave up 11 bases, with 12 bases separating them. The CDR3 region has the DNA TGTGCCAGCAGTTTAGAGTACGAGGCGGCTTTCTTT. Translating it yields CASSLEYEAAFF. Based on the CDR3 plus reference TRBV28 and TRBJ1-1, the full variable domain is DVKVTQSSRYLVKRTGEKVFLECVQDMDHENMFWYRQDPGLGLRLIYFSYDVKMKEKGDIPEGYSVSREKKERFSLILESASTNQTSMYLCASSLEYEAAFFGQGTRLTVV.

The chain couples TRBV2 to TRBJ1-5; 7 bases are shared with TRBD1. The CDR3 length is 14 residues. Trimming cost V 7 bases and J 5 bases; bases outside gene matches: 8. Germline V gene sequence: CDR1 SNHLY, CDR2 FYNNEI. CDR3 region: CASTPRTGDQPQHF. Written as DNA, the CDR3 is TGTGCCAGCACCCCTCGGACAGGCGATCAGCCCCAGCATTTT. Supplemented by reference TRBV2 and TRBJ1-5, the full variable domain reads EPEVTQTPSHQVTQMGQEVILRCVPISNHLYFYWYRQILGQKVEFLVSFYNNEISEKSEIFDDQFSVERPDGSNFTLKIRSTKLEDSAMYFCASTPRTGDQPQHFGDGTRLSIL.